The present T cell receptor beta chain was sequenced within a study of blood T cells in healthy people across ages. The authors ran a second PCR of about 7 to 12 cycles using a sample-barcoded 5' primer and a J-beta primer mix. TCRdb recomputed calls from the 5' RACE reads with MiXCR, one row per CDR3 protein. The sample records 1,500,000 or so distinct CDR3 sequences, less than 45% being singletons. The CDR3 has 13 amino acids. V dropped 5 bases and J dropped 7 bases, with 14 bases sitting between them. CDR1 is MNHNY, CDR2 SVGAGI, per germline (reference sequence). A few counts support this clonotype.

The J gene is TRBJ1-2, the V gene TRBV6-6, with D possibly matching TRBD1 (6 bases). The sample comprised blood. This receptor was obtained from a woman in her late teens or twenties in good health. CDR3 loop: CASSHGGAGGYTF. In nucleotides, the CDR3 is TGTGCCAGCAGTCACGGGGGGGCTGGTGGCTACACCTTC.